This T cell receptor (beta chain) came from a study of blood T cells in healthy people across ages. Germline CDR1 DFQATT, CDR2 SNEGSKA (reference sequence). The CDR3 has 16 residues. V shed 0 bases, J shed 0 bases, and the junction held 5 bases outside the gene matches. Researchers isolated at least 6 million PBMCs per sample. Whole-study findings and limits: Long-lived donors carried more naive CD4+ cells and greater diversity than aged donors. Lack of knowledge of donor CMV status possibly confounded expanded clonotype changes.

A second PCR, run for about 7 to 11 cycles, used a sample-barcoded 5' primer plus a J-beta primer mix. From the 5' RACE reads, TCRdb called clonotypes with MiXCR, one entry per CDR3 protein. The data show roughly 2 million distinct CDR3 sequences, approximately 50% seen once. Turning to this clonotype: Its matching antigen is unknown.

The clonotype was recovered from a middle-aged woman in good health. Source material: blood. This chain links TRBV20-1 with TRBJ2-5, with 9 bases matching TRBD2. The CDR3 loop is CSARELAGDYQETQYF. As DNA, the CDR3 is TGCAGTGCTAGAGAATTAGCGGGGGACTACCAAGAGACCCAGTACTTC.